This T cell receptor beta chain was identified during a study of T cells in Graves' hyperthyroidism and ophthalmopathy. As for the study in general: Sampling of peripheral blood happened at initial diagnosis, prior to any treatment. Study conclusions and caveats: Blood shared most expanded thyroid clonotypes above 0.001.

Trimming took off 4 bases at V and 5 bases at J, with 11 bases between the two ends. The CDR3 is made up of 13 amino acids. This clonotype was seen repeatedly, ten times or more. The antigen remains unidentified. From RNA transcripts, TCR beta CDR3 regions were amplified. In the first-round RT-PCR of the TCR CDR3, the HTBI primer set was used. TCRdb reprocessed the multiplex PCR reads with MiXCR, giving one entry per CDR3 protein. The sample includes 550,000 to 600,000 distinct CDR3 sequences, 14% of them seen just once. Diagnosis rested on symptoms, serum thyroxine and TRAb, thyroid ultrasound, and orbital computed tomography.

The chain couples TRBV12-3 or TRBV12-4 to TRBJ2-5; D possibly corresponds to TRBD2 (7 bases). The specimen was blood. This TCR was recovered from a woman younger than 30 with Graves' ophthalmopathy. The CDR3 sequence: CASSSGGQETQYF. The CDR3 DNA is TGTGCCAGCAGTTCCGGGGGGCAGGAGACCCAGTACTTC.